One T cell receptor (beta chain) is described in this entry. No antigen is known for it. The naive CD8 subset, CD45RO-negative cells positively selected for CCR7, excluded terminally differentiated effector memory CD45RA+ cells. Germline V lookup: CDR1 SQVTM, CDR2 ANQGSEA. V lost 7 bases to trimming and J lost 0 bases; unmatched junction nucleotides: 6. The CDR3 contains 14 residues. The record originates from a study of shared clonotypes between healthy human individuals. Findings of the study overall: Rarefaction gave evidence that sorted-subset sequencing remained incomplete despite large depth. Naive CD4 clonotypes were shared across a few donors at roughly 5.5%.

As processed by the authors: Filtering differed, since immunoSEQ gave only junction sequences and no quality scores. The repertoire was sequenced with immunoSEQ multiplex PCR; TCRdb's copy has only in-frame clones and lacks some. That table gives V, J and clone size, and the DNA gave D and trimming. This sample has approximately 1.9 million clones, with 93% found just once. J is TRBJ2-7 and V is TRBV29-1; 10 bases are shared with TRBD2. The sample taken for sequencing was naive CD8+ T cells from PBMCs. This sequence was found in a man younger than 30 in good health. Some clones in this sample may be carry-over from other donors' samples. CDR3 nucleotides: TGCAGCGCCGTTAGCGGGAGGTCCTCCTACGAGCAGTACTTC. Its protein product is CSAVSGRSSYEQYF.